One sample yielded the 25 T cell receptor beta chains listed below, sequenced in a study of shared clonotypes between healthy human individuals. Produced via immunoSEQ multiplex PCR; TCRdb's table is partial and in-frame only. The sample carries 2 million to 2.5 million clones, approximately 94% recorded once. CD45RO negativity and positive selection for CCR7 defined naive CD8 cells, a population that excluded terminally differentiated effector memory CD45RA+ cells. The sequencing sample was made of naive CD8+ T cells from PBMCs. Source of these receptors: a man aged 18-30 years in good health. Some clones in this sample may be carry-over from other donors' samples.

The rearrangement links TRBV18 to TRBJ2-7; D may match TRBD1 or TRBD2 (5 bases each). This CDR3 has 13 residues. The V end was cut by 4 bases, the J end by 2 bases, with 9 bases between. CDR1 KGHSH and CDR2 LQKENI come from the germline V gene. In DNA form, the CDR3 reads TGTGCCAGCTCACGAGGGGCAGCCTACGAGCAGTACTTC. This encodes CASSRGAAYEQYF. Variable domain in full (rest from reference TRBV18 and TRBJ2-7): NAGVMQNPRHLVRRRGQEARLRCSPMKGHSHVYWYRQLPEEGLKFMVYLQKENIIDESGMPKERFSAEFPKEGPSILRIQQVVRGDSAAYFCASSRGAAYEQYFGPGTRLTVT.

This chain's CDR3 is CASSARQNNEKLFF. CDR3 nucleotide sequence: TGTGCCAGCAGCGCTCGACAGAACAATGAAAAACTGTTTTTT. This rearrangement joins TRBV11-2 to TRBJ1-4, with TRBD1 as a possible D gene (5 bases). From germline, CDR1 is SGHAT and CDR2 FQNNGV. Between the trimmed V and J ends, which lost 5 bases and 5 bases, there was a span of 12 bases. The CDR3 is 14 amino acids.

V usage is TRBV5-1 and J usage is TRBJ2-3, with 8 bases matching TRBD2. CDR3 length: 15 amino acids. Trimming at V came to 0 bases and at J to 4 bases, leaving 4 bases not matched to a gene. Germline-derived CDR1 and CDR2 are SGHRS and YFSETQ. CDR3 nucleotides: TGCGCCAGCAGCTTGGGCGGACTAGCCTCAGATACGCAGTATTTT. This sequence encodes CASSLGGLASDTQYF. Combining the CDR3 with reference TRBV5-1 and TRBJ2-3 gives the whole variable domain KAGVTQTPRYLIKTRGQQVTLSCSPISGHRSVSWYQQTPGQGLQFLFEYFSETQRNKGNFPGRFSGRQFSNSRSEMNVSTLELGDSALYLCASSLGGLASDTQYFGPGTRLTVL.

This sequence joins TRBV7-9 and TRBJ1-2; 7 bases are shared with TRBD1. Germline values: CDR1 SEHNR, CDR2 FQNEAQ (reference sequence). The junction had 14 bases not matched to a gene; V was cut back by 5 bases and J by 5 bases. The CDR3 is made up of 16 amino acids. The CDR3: CASSGPPPGTVYGYTF. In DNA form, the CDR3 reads TGTGCCAGCAGCGGACCGCCTCCCGGGACAGTTTATGGCTACACCTTC.

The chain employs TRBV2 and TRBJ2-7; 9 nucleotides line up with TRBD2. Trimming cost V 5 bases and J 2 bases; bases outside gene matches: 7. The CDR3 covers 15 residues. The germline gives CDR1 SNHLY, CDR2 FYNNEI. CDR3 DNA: TGTGCCAGCAGTCCTATAGCGGGGGTAACCTACGAGCAGTACTTC. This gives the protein CASSPIAGVTYEQYF.

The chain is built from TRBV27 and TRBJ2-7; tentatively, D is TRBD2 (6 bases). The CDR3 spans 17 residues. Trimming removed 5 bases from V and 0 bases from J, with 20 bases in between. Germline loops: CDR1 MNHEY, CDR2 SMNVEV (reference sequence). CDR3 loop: CASSPLSTGGSSYEQYF. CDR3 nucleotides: TGTGCCAGCAGTCCGCTAAGCACTGGGGGGAGCTCCTACGAGCAGTACTTC.

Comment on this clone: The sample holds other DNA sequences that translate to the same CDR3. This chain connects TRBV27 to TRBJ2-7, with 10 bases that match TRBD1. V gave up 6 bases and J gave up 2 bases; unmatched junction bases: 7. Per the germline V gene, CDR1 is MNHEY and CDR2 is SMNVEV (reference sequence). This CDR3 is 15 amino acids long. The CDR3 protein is CASSLAGTGAYEQYF. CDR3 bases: TGTGCCAGCAGCTTGGCCGGGACAGGGGCCTACGAGCAGTACTTC.

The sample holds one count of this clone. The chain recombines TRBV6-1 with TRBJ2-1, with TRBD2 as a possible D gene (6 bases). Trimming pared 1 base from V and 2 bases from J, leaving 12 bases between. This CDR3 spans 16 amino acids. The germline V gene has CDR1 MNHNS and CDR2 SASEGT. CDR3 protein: CASSEGGGSPYNEQFF. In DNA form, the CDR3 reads TGTGCCAGCAGTGAAGGTGGGGGGAGCCCCTACAATGAGCAGTTCTTC.

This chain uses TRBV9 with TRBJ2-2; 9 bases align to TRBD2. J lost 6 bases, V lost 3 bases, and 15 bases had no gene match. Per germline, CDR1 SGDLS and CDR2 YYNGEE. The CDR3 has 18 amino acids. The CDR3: CASSDRAGGSERAGELFF. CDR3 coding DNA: TGTGCCAGCAGCGACCGGGCGGGAGGGTCGGAACGGGCCGGGGAGCTGTTTTTT.

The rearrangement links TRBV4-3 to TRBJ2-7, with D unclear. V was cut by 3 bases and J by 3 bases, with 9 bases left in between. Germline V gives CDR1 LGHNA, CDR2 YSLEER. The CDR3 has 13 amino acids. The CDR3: CASSHGIGYEQYF. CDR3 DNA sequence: TGCGCCAGCAGCCATGGAATAGGCTACGAGCAGTACTTC.

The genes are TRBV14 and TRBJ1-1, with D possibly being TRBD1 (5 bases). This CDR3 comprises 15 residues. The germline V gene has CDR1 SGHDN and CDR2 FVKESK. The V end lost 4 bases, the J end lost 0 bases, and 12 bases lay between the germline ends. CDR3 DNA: TGTGCCAGCAGCCCCTACAGGATTATGAACACTGAAGCTTTCTTT. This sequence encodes CASSPYRIMNTEAFF. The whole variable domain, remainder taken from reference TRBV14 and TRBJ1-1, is EAGVTQFPSHSVIEKGQTVTLRCDPISGHDNLYWYRRVMGKEIKFLLHFVKESKQDESGMPNNRFLAERTGGTYSTLKVQPAELEDSGVYFCASSPYRIMNTEAFFGQGTRLTVV.

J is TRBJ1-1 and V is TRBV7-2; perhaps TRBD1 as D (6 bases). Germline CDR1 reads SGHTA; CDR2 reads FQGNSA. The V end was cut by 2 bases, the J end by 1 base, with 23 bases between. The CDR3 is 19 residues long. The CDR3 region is CASSLNAPVVRGKNTEAFF. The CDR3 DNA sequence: TGTGCCAGCAGCTTAAACGCCCCCGTGGTCAGGGGAAAGAACACTGAAGCTTTCTTT. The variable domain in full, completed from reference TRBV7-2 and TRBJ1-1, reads GAGVSQSPSNKVTEKGKDVELRCDPISGHTALYWYRQSLGQGLEFLIYFQGNSAPDKSGLPSDRFSAERTGGSVSTLTIQRTQQEDSAVYLCASSLNAPVVRGKNTEAFFGQGTRLTVV.

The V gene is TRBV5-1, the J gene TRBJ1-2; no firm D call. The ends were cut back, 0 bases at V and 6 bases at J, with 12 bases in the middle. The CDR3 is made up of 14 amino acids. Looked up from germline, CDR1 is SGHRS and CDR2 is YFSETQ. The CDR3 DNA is TGCGCCAGCAGCTTGGCGGCAAACCTGGATGGCTACACCTTC. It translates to CASSLAANLDGYTF.

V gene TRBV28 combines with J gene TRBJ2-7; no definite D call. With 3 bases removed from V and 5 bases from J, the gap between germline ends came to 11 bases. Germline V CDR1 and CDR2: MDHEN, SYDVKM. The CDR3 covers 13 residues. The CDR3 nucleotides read TGTGCCAGCAGTTTCTTGGAAGGGAACGAGCAGTACTTC. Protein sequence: CASSFLEGNEQYF. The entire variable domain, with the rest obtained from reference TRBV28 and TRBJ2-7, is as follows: DVKVTQSSRYLVKRTGEKVFLECVQDMDHENMFWYRQDPGLGLRLIYFSYDVKMKEKGDIPEGYSVSREKKERFSLILESASTNQTSMYLCASSFLEGNEQYFGPGTRLTVT.

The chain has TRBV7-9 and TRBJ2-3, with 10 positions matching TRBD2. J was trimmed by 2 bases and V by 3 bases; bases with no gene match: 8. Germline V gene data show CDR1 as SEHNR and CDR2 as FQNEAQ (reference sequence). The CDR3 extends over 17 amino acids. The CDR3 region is CASSFFRTSGYTDTQYF. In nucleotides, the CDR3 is TGTGCCAGCAGCTTTTTCCGGACTAGCGGCTACACAGATACGCAGTATTTT.

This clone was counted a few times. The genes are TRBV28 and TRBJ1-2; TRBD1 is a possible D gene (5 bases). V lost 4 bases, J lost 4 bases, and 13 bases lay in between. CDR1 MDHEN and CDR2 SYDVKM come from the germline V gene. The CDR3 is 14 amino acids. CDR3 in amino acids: CASSSKQDTYGYTF. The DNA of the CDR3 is TGTGCCAGCAGTTCAAAGCAGGACACCTATGGCTACACCTTC.

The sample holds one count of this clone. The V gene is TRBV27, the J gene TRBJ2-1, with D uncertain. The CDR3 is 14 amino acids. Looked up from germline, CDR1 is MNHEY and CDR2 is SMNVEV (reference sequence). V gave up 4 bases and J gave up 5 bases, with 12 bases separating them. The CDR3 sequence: CASSSPRPDNEQFF. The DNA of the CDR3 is TGTGCCAGCAGTTCCCCACGACCGGACAATGAGCAGTTCTTC.

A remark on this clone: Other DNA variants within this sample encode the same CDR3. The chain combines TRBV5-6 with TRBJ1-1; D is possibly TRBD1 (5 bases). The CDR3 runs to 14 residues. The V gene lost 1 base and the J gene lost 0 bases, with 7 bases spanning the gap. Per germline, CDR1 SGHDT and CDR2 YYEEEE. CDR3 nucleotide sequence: TGTGCCAGCAGCTTGCAGGGAATGAACACTGAAGCTTTCTTT. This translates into CASSLQGMNTEAFF.

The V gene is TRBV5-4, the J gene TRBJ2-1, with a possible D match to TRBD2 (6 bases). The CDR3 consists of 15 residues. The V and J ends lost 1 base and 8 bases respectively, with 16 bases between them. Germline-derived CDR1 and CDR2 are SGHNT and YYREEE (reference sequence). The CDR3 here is CASSLTSLGVHEQFF. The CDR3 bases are TGTGCCAGCAGCTTGACTAGCCTCGGTGTCCATGAGCAGTTCTTC.

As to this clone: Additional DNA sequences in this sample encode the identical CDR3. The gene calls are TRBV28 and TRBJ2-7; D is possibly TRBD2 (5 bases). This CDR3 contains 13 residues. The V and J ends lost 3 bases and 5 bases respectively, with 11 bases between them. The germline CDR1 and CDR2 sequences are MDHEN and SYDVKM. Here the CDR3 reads CASSFRGPHEQYF. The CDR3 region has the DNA TGTGCCAGCAGTTTCCGGGGTCCCCACGAGCAGTACTTC.

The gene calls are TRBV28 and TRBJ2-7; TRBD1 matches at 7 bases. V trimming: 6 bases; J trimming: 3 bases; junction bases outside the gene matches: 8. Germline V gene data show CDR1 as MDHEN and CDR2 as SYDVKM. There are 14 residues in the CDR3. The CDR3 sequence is CASSSYRGLYEQYF. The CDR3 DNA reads TGTGCCAGCAGCTCGTATAGGGGGCTCTACGAGCAGTACTTC. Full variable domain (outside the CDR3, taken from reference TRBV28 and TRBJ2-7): DVKVTQSSRYLVKRTGEKVFLECVQDMDHENMFWYRQDPGLGLRLIYFSYDVKMKEKGDIPEGYSVSREKKERFSLILESASTNQTSMYLCASSSYRGLYEQYFGPGTRLTVT.

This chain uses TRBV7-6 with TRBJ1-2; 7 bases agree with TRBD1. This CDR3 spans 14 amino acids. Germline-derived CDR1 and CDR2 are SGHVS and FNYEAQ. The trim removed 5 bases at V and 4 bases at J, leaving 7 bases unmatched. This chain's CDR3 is CASSRLGDSYGYTF. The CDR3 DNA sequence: TGTGCCAGCAGCCGCCTGGGGGACAGCTATGGCTACACCTTC.

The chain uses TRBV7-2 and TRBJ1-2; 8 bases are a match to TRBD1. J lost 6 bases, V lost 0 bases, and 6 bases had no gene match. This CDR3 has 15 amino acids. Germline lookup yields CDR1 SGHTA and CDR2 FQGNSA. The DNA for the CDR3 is TGTGCCAGCAGCTTAGCGAGGACAGGGATTGATGGCTACACCTTC. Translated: CASSLARTGIDGYTF.

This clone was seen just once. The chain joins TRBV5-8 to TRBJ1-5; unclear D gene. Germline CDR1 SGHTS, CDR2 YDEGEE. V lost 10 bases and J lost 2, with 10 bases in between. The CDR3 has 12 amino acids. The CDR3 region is CAGQWGNQPQHF. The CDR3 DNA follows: TGTGCCGGTCAGTGGGGCAATCAGCCCCAGCATTTT.

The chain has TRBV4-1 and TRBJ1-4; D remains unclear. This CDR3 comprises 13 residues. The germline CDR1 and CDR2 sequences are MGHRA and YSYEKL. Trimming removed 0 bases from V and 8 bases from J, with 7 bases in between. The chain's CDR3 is CASSQDPVEKLFF. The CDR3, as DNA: TGCGCCAGCAGCCAAGATCCTGTGGAAAAACTGTTTTTT.